This T cell receptor (beta chain) was captured in a study of CD8 T cells in acute hepatitis C reinfection. Sequencing was performed with immunoSEQ multiplex PCR; in TCRdb, only in-frame clones are kept and a portion is missing. The top ten hold 0.5% to 0.65% of the sample, which has 38,000 or so clones, 80% to 90% seen once. The sample's time point: naive CD8 control sorted from an acute-time-point sample. People who inject drugs in the Montreal Hepatitis C Cohort were donors. The TCR originated in a man younger than 45 with chronic hepatitis C. Sequenced material: naive CD8+ T cells from PBMCs.

The CDR3 loop reads CASSYSPGELFF. The CDR3 DNA follows: TGTGCCAGCAGCTATAGCCCCGGGGAGCTGTTTTTT. V and J are TRBV7-9 and TRBJ2-2, with D unclear. The germline V gene encodes CDR1 SEHNR and CDR2 FQNEAQ (reference sequence). V lost 4 bases to trimming and J lost 6 bases, with 6 bases between them. The CDR3 is 12 residues long.